These 18 T cell receptor beta chains originate from one sample sequenced in a study of molecular identifiers for immune sequencing clone quantification (dated by TCRdb to 2017 to 2018). The method was PCR. Reads for this sample came from a NextSeq 500. The raw public reads went through TCRdb reprocessing: fastp at Q25, MiXCR clone calling, in-frame beta chains kept. Merged by CDR3 protein, the rows form single entries marked with the most common genes and DNA. This sample comprises about 630,000 distinct CDR3 sequences, around 25% of them detected only once. The ten largest clones capture about 0.78% of the sample. The sequencing input was naive CD8+ T cells from blood, with Jurkat cell RNA spiked in. Explained via the paper, the cell subset or site label denotes: FACS-sorted CD8+CD4-CCR7+CD45RA+ naive T cells. All receptors come from a human donor in good health. Some libraries in this study had Jurkat cell RNA spiked in.

The chain combines TRBV13 with TRBJ2-3; TRBD2 matches 8 bases. The CDR3 spans 15 residues. Germline CDR1 PRHDT, CDR2 FYEKMQ (reference sequence). Germline trimming cut 1 base from V and 8 bases from J; bases unmatched to any gene: 8. The CDR3 coding sequence is TGTGCCAGCAGCTTAGCTGGAAGCCGGGGGGGTACGCAGTATTTT. Residues: CASSLAGSRGGTQYF.

This clonotype was found many times. The junction departs from germline at one end; a sequencing error may be responsible. The V call is TRBV12-3 or TRBV12-4, the J call TRBJ2-2; 8 bases map to TRBD1. The CDR3 runs to 15 residues. This chain's CDR3 is CASSLGGTGTGELFF. The CDR3 DNA is TGTGCCAGCAGCTTAGGAGGGACAGGAACCGGGGAGCTGTTTTTT.

This chain uses TRBV5-1 with TRBJ2-7; 7 bases are a match to TRBD1. The CDR3 is 15 residues long. Losses at the gene ends were 0 bases for V and 4 bases for J; bases not matched to a gene: 7. Looked up from germline, CDR1 is SGHRS and CDR2 is YFSETQ. Here the CDR3 DNA reads TGCGCCAGCAGCTTGGACAGGGGAAGGGTTTACGAGCAGTACTTC. Its translation is CASSLDRGRVYEQYF.

This sequence joins TRBV27 and TRBJ1-1; D is possibly TRBD1 (5 bases). Trimming left V 2 bases short and J 4 bases short, with 14 bases between. The V gene's germline CDR1 is MNHEY and CDR2 SMNVEV (reference sequence). The CDR3 spans 15 residues. The CDR3 sequence: CASSLQQGRLTEAFF. The CDR3, as DNA: TGTGCCAGCAGTTTACAGCAGGGCCGACTCACTGAAGCTTTCTTT.

V is TRBV6-6 and J is TRBJ2-3; 12 bases are a match to TRBD2. J was trimmed by 3 bases and V by 7 bases; bases with no gene match: 5. This CDR3 region has 15 residues. In germline, CDR1 is MNHNY, CDR2 SVGAGI (reference sequence). The CDR3 sequence is CASNLLAGGTDTQYF. CDR3 DNA sequence: TGTGCCAGCAACCTACTAGCGGGGGGTACAGATACGCAGTATTTT.

This chain uses TRBV27 with TRBJ2-7, with TRBD2 matching over 13 bases. The CDR3 covers 16 residues. J gave up 4 bases and V 3 bases, and 6 bases lay outside the gene matches. Looked up from germline, CDR1 is MNHEY and CDR2 is SMNVEV (reference sequence). CDR3 in amino acids: CASSLTKTSGRYEQYF. The CDR3 nucleotides are TGTGCCAGCAGTTTGACTAAGACTAGCGGGAGGTACGAGCAGTACTTC.

The chain has TRBV12-5 and TRBJ2-1; 8 positions agree with TRBD2. V was pared by 4 bases and J by 10 bases, with 6 bases of the junction left unmatched. CDR1 is LGHNT, CDR2 FRNRAP, per germline. This CDR3 is 13 amino acids long. CDR3: CASGSDSGNEQFF. CDR3 in DNA: TGTGCTAGTGGTTCCGATAGCGGGAACGAGCAGTTCTTC.

Worth noting for this clonotype: With a much larger clone just one base away, this may be a read error. The rearrangement uses TRBV7-9 and TRBJ2-7, with 7 bases identical to TRBD1. The V gene's germline CDR1 is SEHNR and CDR2 FQNEAQ (reference sequence). The CDR3 has 14 amino acids. CDR3 region: CACSWGTEGVEQYF. In DNA, the CDR3 is TGTGCCTGCAGCTGGGGGACAGAGGGAGTCGAGCAGTACTTC. The full variable domain, rest sourced from reference TRBV7-9 and TRBJ2-7, is DTGVSQNPRHKITKRGQNVTFRCDPISEHNRLYWYRQTLGQGPEFLTYFQNEAQLEKSRLLSDRFSAERPKGSFSTLEIQRTEQGDSAMYLCACSWGTEGVEQYFGPGTRLTVT.

The chain couples TRBV18 to TRBJ1-1; 7 nucleotides line up with TRBD1. Trimming took 5 bases from V and 7 from J; bases not matched to a gene: 10. This CDR3 spans 14 amino acids. Germline lookup yields CDR1 KGHSH and CDR2 LQKENI. CDR3: CASSIGTEPIEAFF. In nucleotides, the CDR3 is TGTGCCAGCTCAATTGGGACAGAACCCATTGAAGCTTTCTTT.

This clonotype was seen repeatedly, ten times or more. The chain recombines TRBV5-1 with TRBJ2-7; the D gene is possibly TRBD2 (5 bases). The germline CDR1 and CDR2 sequences are SGHRS and YFSETQ. CDR3 length: 14 residues. V shed 0 bases and J shed 5 bases, with 12 bases lying between them. The CDR3 coding sequence is TGCGCCAGCAGCTTGGAAAGGGAGTGGGACGAGCAGTACTTC. Protein product: CASSLEREWDEQYF. The whole variable domain, filled in from reference TRBV5-1 and TRBJ2-7, reads KAGVTQTPRYLIKTRGQQVTLSCSPISGHRSVSWYQQTPGQGLQFLFEYFSETQRNKGNFPGRFSGRQFSNSRSEMNVSTLELGDSALYLCASSLEREWDEQYFGPGTRLTVT.

Only a few counts were recorded for this clonotype. CDR3 protein: CASSQDKGGYNSPLHF. CDR3 bases: TGCGCCAGCAGCCAAGATAAAGGCGGCTATAATTCACCCCTCCACTTT. This chain links TRBV4-3 with TRBJ1-6; D is unresolved. The CDR3 has 16 residues. Germline assignment: CDR1 LGHNA and CDR2 YSLEER. Trimming shortened V by 0 bases and J by 3 bases, and 9 bases separated the two germline ends.

This clonotype was detected many times. V gene TRBV14 combines with J gene TRBJ2-7; D might be TRBD1 or TRBD2, each matching 5 bases. From germline, CDR1 is SGHDN and CDR2 FVKESK. The CDR3 is made up of 13 amino acids. V lost 0 bases, J lost 6 bases, and 9 bases lay in between. CDR3 residues: CASSQDRAGEQYF. The CDR3 DNA reads TGTGCCAGCAGCCAAGACAGGGCGGGCGAGCAGTACTTC.

This clonotype has only a few counts. The rearrangement uses TRBV6-5 and TRBJ1-2, with D possibly matching TRBD1 (6 bases). Trimming cost V 0 bases and J 0 bases, with 14 bases left between them. The CDR3 extends over 17 amino acids. CDR1 is MNHEY and CDR2 is SVGAGI in the germline V gene. CDR3 DNA sequence: TGTGCCAGCAGTTACTCGGGAGGACAGCTCGCTAACTATGGCTACACCTTC. It translates to CASSYSGGQLANYGYTF.

Only a few counts were recorded for this clonotype. The V and J genes are TRBV9 and TRBJ2-3, with D hard to call. Germline lookup yields CDR1 SGDLS and CDR2 YYNGEE. The V gene lost 0 bases and the J gene lost 0 bases, with 8 bases spanning the gap. This CDR3 has 15 residues. CDR3 loop: CASSVATTSTDTQYF. The DNA of the CDR3 is TGTGCCAGCAGCGTAGCTACTACTAGCACAGATACGCAGTATTTT.

This clonotype was counted a few times. At one of its ends the junction is not consistent with the germline gene, which may arise from a read error. The rearrangement uses TRBV7-9 and TRBJ2-3; D not certain. The germline V gene has CDR1 SEHNR and CDR2 FQNEAQ (reference sequence). There are 12 residues in the CDR3. CDR3 amino acids: CASGLDKDTQYF. The CDR3 nucleotides read TGTGCCAGCGGCTTAGACAAAGATACGCAGTATTTT.

The chain recombines TRBV18 with TRBJ2-7, with 7 bases matching TRBD2. This CDR3 has 14 amino acids. Per germline, CDR1 KGHSH and CDR2 LQKENI. V gave up 4 bases and J gave up 4 bases; unmatched junction bases: 7. CDR3 sequence (DNA): TGTGCCAGCTCACAGCGGGACCCCTTTTACGAGCAGTACTTC. As protein: CASSQRDPFYEQYF.

As to this clonotype: This may stem from a read error, because a much larger clone lies one nucleotide away. The V and J genes are TRBV7-9 and TRBJ2-5; no clear D. This CDR3 comprises 15 residues. Trimming pared 5 bases from V and 4 bases from J, leaving 17 bases between. From germline, CDR1 is SEHNR and CDR2 FQNEAQ (reference sequence). The CDR3 nucleotides read TGTGCCAGCAGCCAAGGGATTGGGTCCGCAGAGACCCAGTACTTC. Amino acids: CASSQGIGSAETQYF.

This sequence joins TRBV7-3 and TRBJ2-1; 7 bases are shared with TRBD1. Trimming took 5 bases from V and 2 from J; bases not matched to a gene: 9. The CDR3 loop spans 16 amino acids. Germline V gene data show CDR1 as SGHTA and CDR2 as FQGTGA. CDR3 nucleotides: TGTGCCAGCAGCCCAAGAGGGACAGAGGCCTACAATGAGCAGTTCTTC. This gives the protein CASSPRGTEAYNEQFF.